These 20 T cell receptor beta chains originate from one sample sequenced in a study of radiotherapy plus CTLA-4 blockade in lung cancer (dated by TCRdb to the late 2010s). The library was built by means of the immunoSEQ multiplex PCR assay. Drawn from immuneACCESS, this table holds only the in-frame rearrangements with V and J called that TCRdb kept. Clones are partly lost; checked studies trace under half to an unresolved V gene and leave the rest unexplained. This sample lists more than 25,000 clones; 75% to 85% were detected once. Around 15% of the sample goes to the ten largest clones. Material: peripheral blood, obtained from a patient treated with radiotherapy plus ipilimumab. Every receptor here comes from a human donor with non-small cell lung cancer that progressed on radiotherapy plus ipilimumab.

The chain combines TRBV28 with TRBJ1-5; D perhaps matches TRBD1 (6 bases). The V and J ends lost 4 bases and 6 bases respectively, with 13 bases between them. CDR1 is MDHEN, CDR2 SYDVKM, per germline. The CDR3 has 14 residues. The CDR3 sequence is CASSSFGGGQPQHF. The DNA of the CDR3 is TGTGCCAGCAGTTCCTTTGGGGGCGGTCAGCCCCAGCATTTT.

The chain combines TRBV6-1 with TRBJ1-5; TRBD1 agrees at 9 bases. Trimming removed 7 bases from V and 2 bases from J; junction bases left unmatched: 3. The V gene's germline CDR1 is MNHNS and CDR2 SASEGT. The CDR3 sequence is 14 residues long. CDR3 in DNA: TGTGCCAGCACGGACAGGGGAGGCAATCAGCCCCAGCATTTT. Its protein is CASTDRGGNQPQHF.

This clone was counted only a few times. The chain links TRBV13 to TRBJ2-1; D gene uncertain. This CDR3 is built from 11 residues. Germline assignment: CDR1 PRHDT and CDR2 FYEKMQ (reference sequence). V was clipped by 1 base and J by 8 bases, with 3 bases between them. The CDR3, as DNA: TGTGCCAGCAGCTTAGAGGATGAGCAGTTCTTC. This translates into CASSLEDEQFF.

The chain joins TRBV2 to TRBJ1-5; 7 nucleotides match TRBD1. J lost 1 base, V lost 8 bases, and 5 bases had no gene match. The CDR3 extends over 14 amino acids. CDR1 and CDR2 from the germline V gene are SNHLY and FYNNEI. CDR3 in DNA: TGTGCCAGCGGTCAGGGGGAAAGCAATCAGCCCCAGCATTTT. It yields the protein CASGQGESNQPQHF.

The chain links TRBV30 to TRBJ1-2, with D hard to call. The CDR3 totals 13 residues. V dropped 7 bases and J dropped 4 bases, with 16 bases sitting between them. Germline loops: CDR1 GTSNPN, CDR2 SVGIG (reference sequence). CDR3 nucleotides: TGTGCCTCAAAAGGCGGGGAAGGCTATGGCTACACCTTC. It is translated as CASKGGEGYGYTF.

This chain connects TRBV27 to TRBJ1-5; tentative D call: TRBD1 (6 bases). This CDR3 is 15 amino acids long. V was cut by 0 bases and J by 5 bases, with 11 bases left in between. The germline V gene has CDR1 MNHEY and CDR2 SMNVEV (reference sequence). The CDR3 DNA reads as TGTGCCAGCAGTTTATCGTCACCAGGGGATCAGCCCCAGCATTTT. This codes for CASSLSSPGDQPQHF.

The CDR3 DNA follows: TGTGCCATCAGCTTGACAGGGATGTACCAAGAGACCCAGTACTTC. Translated, it gives CAISLTGMYQETQYF. This chain connects TRBV10-3 to TRBJ2-5, with TRBD1 matching 7 bases. CDR3 length: 15 amino acids. The germline V gene encodes CDR1 ENHRY and CDR2 SYGVKD. The ends lost 6 bases at V and 0 bases at J; junction bases unmatched: 7.

The chain recombines TRBV7-3 with TRBJ2-4, with a weak D call TRBD1 (5 bases). The germline gives CDR1 SGHTA, CDR2 FQGTGA. Deletions cut 1 base from V and 11 bases from J, with 12 bases between. There are 13 residues in the CDR3. The CDR3 bases are TGTGCCAGCAGCTTAAACCCAAAGGGGTTTCAGTACTTC. Amino acids: CASSLNPKGFQYF.

The chain joins TRBV18 to TRBJ1-3; D gene ambiguous. Germline-derived CDR1 and CDR2 are KGHSH and LQKENI. Trimming took 3 bases from V and 3 from J, leaving 6 bases between them. The CDR3 sequence is 13 residues long. This CDR3 is CASSPQGGNTIYF. CDR3 in DNA: TGTGCCAGCTCACCTCAAGGTGGAAACACCATATATTTT. The whole variable domain, filled in from reference TRBV18 and TRBJ1-3, reads NAGVMQNPRHLVRRRGQEARLRCSPMKGHSHVYWYRQLPEEGLKFMVYLQKENIIDESGMPKERFSAEFPKEGPSILRIQQVVRGDSAAYFCASSPQGGNTIYFGEGSWLTVV.

This clone showed up just a few times. V gene TRBV7-6 combines with J gene TRBJ2-7; TRBD2 agrees at 9 bases. The CDR3 runs 15 residues. Losses at the gene ends were 1 base for V and 3 bases for J; bases not matched to a gene: 4. Per the germline V gene, CDR1 is SGHVS and CDR2 is FNYEAQ. CDR3 sequence (DNA): TGTGCCAGCAGCTTAGGTAGCGGGGGCAACTACGAGCAGTACTTC. Translated: CASSLGSGGNYEQYF. The entire variable domain, with the rest obtained from reference TRBV7-6 and TRBJ2-7, is as follows: GAGVSQSPRYKVTKRGQDVALRCDPISGHVSLYWYRQALGQGPEFLTYFNYEAQQDKSGLPNDRFSAERPEGSISTLTIQRTEQRDSAMYRCASSLGSGGNYEQYFGPGTRLTVT.

This chain's CDR3 is CASSSRTEAFF. In DNA, the CDR3 is TGTGCCAGCAGTTCTCGCACTGAAGCTTTCTTT. This chain uses TRBV6-6 with TRBJ1-1; D is unclear. The V gene's germline CDR1 is MNHNY and CDR2 SVGAGI (reference sequence). The V end was cut by 4 bases, the J end by 4 bases, with 4 bases between. This CDR3 spans 11 amino acids.

The chain couples TRBV6-1 to TRBJ1-4, with 11 bases that match TRBD1. The trim removed 4 bases at V and 8 bases at J, leaving 9 bases unmatched. The V gene's germline CDR1 is MNHNS and CDR2 SASEGT. This CDR3 comprises 16 residues. DNA of the CDR3: TGTGCCAGCAGTGGGACAGGGGGCTGGAGGCGGGAAAAACTGTTTTTT. Protein sequence: CASSGTGGWRREKLFF.

The V and J genes are TRBV4-3 and TRBJ1-6; no clear D. This CDR3 has 13 amino acids. Germline V gives CDR1 LGHNA, CDR2 YSLEER. Trimming shortened V by 0 bases and J by 11 bases, and 8 bases separated the two germline ends. The CDR3 nucleotides read TGCGCCAGCAGCCAAGATTTAAGGGCACCCCTCCACTTT. This gives the protein CASSQDLRAPLHF.

This chain uses TRBV28 with TRBJ1-5; the D gene is possibly TRBD1 (5 bases). In germline, CDR1 is MDHEN, CDR2 SYDVKM. V gave up 4 bases and J gave up 3 bases, with 10 bases separating them. CDR3 size: 14 residues. CDR3 in amino acids: CASSSAGTNQPQHF. CDR3 sequence (DNA): TGTGCCAGCAGTTCCGCAGGGACCAATCAGCCCCAGCATTTT.

The chain couples TRBV6-1 to TRBJ2-7; D not certain. Per germline, CDR1 MNHNS and CDR2 SASEGT. The CDR3 contains 13 residues. V was pared by 2 bases and J by 3 bases, with 8 bases between. For the CDR3, the DNA is TGTGCCAGCAGTGAACCAGAAGTCTACGAGCAGTACTTC. Residues: CASSEPEVYEQYF.

The chain recombines TRBV19 with TRBJ1-3, with D possibly TRBD1 on 6 matching bases. Trimming pared 6 bases from V and 0 bases from J, leaving 12 bases between. Germline V lookup: CDR1 LNHDA, CDR2 SQIVND (reference sequence). CDR3 length equals 15 residues. The CDR3 DNA is TGTGCCAGTAGGAAGGACAGAGCCTCTGGAAACACCATATATTTT. Protein: CASRKDRASGNTIYF.

This chain connects TRBV27 to TRBJ2-6, with 8 bases matching TRBD1. The CDR3 is made up of 18 amino acids. J was trimmed by 0 bases and V by 6 bases; bases with no gene match: 10. Germline V gives CDR1 MNHEY, CDR2 SMNVEV (reference sequence). CDR3 residues: CASSGRGPFNSGANVLTF. DNA of the CDR3: TGTGCCAGCAGCGGCAGGGGGCCTTTCAACTCTGGGGCCAACGTCCTGACTTTC.

V usage is TRBV5-1 and J usage is TRBJ2-6, with D possibly matching TRBD2 (6 bases). The V gene lost 4 bases and the J gene lost 4 bases, with 18 bases spanning the gap. From germline, CDR1 is SGHRS and CDR2 YFSETQ. The CDR3 totals 17 residues. The CDR3 here is CASSPSGTPRGANVLTF. The CDR3 DNA sequence: TGCGCCAGCAGCCCGTCAGGGACTCCGAGAGGGGCCAACGTCCTGACTTTC.

V gene TRBV6-4 combines with J gene TRBJ2-1; 7 bases line up with TRBD1. CDR3 length equals 15 residues. Germline V CDR1 and CDR2: MRHNA, SNTAGT. Trimming at V came to 3 bases and at J to 3 bases, leaving 5 bases not matched to a gene. Written as DNA, the CDR3 is TGTGCCAGCAGTGAGGATCCAGGGGGCTACAATGAGCAGTTCTTC. Its protein product is CASSEDPGGYNEQFF.

The V and J genes are TRBV5-1 and TRBJ2-7; 10 bases align to TRBD1. There are 14 residues in the CDR3. Germline-derived CDR1 and CDR2 are SGHRS and YFSETQ. The junction had 4 bases not matched to a gene; V was cut back by 3 bases and J by 4 bases. CDR3 amino acids: CASSWTGQGYEQYF. The CDR3 DNA is TGCGCCAGCAGCTGGACGGGACAGGGGTACGAGCAGTACTTC.